This T cell receptor beta chain was documented in a study of identical twins. The table lists this clonotype with a few counts. Germline lookup yields CDR1 SGHTA and CDR2 FQGNSA. The length of the CDR3 is 12 residues. V lost 5 bases and J 9 bases, leaving 14 bases between the germline ends. Through template switching, a universal primer site was introduced, and the cDNA contained unique molecular identifiers. Using its own MiXCR run on the 5' RACE reads, TCRdb lists one record per CDR3 protein. Of under 900,000 distinct CDR3 sequences in the sample, 18% were seen once. These data were also filed under a second study, of T cells expressing NK-cell markers.

This receptor was identified in a woman aged 18 to 35 in good health. Sequenced sample: PBMCs. The gene calls are TRBV7-2 and TRBJ2-7, with a tentative D call TRBD2 (5 bases). CDR3 coding DNA: TGTGCCAGCAGCCCTGGGGAGATTTGGCAGTACTTC. Its translation: CASSPGEIWQYF.